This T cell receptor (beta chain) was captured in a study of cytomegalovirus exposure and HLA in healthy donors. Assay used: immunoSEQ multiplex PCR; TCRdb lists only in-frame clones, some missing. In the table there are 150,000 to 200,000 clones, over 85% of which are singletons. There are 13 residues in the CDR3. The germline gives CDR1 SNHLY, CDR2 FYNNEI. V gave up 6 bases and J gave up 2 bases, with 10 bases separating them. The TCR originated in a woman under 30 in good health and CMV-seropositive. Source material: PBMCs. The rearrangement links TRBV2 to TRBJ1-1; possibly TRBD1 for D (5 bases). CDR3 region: CASSSGSNTEAFF. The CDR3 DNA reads TGTGCCAGCAGCTCAGGGTCCAACACTGAAGCTTTCTTT.